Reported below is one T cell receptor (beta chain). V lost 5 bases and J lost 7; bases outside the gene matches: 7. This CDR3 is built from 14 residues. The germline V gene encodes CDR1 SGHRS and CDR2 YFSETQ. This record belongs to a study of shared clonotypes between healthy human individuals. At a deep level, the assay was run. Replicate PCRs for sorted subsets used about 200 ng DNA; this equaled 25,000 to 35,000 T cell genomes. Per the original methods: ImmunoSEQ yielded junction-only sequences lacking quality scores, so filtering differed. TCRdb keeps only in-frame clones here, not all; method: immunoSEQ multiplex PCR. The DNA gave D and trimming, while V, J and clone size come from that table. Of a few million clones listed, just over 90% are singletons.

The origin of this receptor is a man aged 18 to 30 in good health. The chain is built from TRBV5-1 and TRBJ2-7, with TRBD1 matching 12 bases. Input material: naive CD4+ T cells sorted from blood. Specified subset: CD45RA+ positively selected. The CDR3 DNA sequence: TGCGCCAGCAGACCCGGGACAGGGGGCGGGGAGCAGTACTTC. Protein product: CASRPGTGGGEQYF.